Below, 7 T cell receptor beta chains from the same sample are listed, as sequenced in a study of blood T cell repertoires in COVID-19 (dated by TCRdb to about 2020). Libraries were made using the immunoSEQ multiplex PCR assay. Held by TCRdb, this immuneACCESS table contains in-frame sequences only and omits some clones. Under half of the omission traces to an unresolved V gene where checked; the cause of the rest is unknown. Present in this sample are about 260,000 clones, about 90% of which were seen just once. The ten top clones hold 1.5% of the sample. Sequenced input: peripheral blood. These receptor sequences come from a woman in her thirties or forties who had recovered from COVID-19.

The J gene is TRBJ2-1, the V gene TRBV18, with D possibly being TRBD2 (6 bases). CDR3 length equals 17 residues. The V and J ends lost 3 bases and 7 bases respectively, with 22 bases between them. Germline CDR1 KGHSH, CDR2 LQKENI. The CDR3 coding sequence is TGTGCCAGCTCACCGAGTTTGGGGGGAGTAAGGGAGAATGAGCAGTTCTTC. Translated: CASSPSLGGVRENEQFF.

The chain links TRBV2 to TRBJ1-6, with D possibly being TRBD1 (5 bases). From germline, CDR1 is SNHLY and CDR2 FYNNEI. This CDR3 region has 16 residues. V lost 5 bases and J 4 bases, leaving 15 bases between the germline ends. The CDR3 bases are TGTGCCAGCAGTCCCCGGGACTTGGGGTATAATTCACCCCTCCACTTT. It translates to CASSPRDLGYNSPLHF.

The chain employs TRBV5-1 and TRBJ1-6, with D hard to call. Germline-derived CDR1 and CDR2 are SGHRS and YFSETQ. CDR3 size: 15 residues. The V and J ends lost 1 base and 5 bases respectively, with 10 bases between them. The CDR3 nucleotides read TGCGCCAGCAGCTTGAGGCAGGCTCATAATTCACCCCTCCACTTT. It codes for CASSLRQAHNSPLHF.

Only one count was recorded for this clone. The chain has TRBV4-3 and TRBJ2-7; 12 bases fit TRBD2. The CDR3 runs 19 residues. Trimming at V came to 4 bases and at J to 0 bases, leaving 13 bases not matched to a gene. Germline loops: CDR1 LGHNA, CDR2 YSLEER. The CDR3 loop reads CASSRRLAGAETSSYEQYF. In DNA, the CDR3 is TGCGCCAGCAGCCGACGACTAGCGGGGGCCGAGACTAGCTCCTACGAGCAGTACTTC.

This chain connects TRBV9 to TRBJ1-2; D perhaps matches TRBD1 (6 bases). The CDR3 consists of 18 residues. V lost 0 bases and J lost 1, with 19 bases in between. Looked up from germline, CDR1 is SGDLS and CDR2 is YYNGEE. The CDR3: CASSVVDGRTDLNYGYTF. In DNA, the CDR3 is TGTGCCAGCAGCGTAGTGGACGGGAGGACAGATCTTAACTATGGCTACACCTTC.

The rearrangement uses TRBV12-3 or TRBV12-4 and TRBJ1-2, with 7 bases that match TRBD1. CDR3 length: 11 amino acids. V lost 5 bases to trimming and J lost 11 bases; unmatched junction nucleotides: 5. In DNA form, the CDR3 reads TGTGCCAGCAGTCAGGACAGGAGATACACCTTC. It encodes CASSQDRRYTF.

Note on this clone: Other nucleotide sequences in the sample specify the same CDR3. The chain recombines TRBV6-5 with TRBJ1-2; D is unresolved. CDR3 length equals 14 residues. Between the trimmed V and J ends, which lost 0 bases and 1 base, there was a span of 6 bases. Germline V gene data show CDR1 as MNHEY and CDR2 as SVGAGI. CDR3 sequence: CASSYSPGNYGYTF. DNA for the CDR3: TGTGCCAGCAGTTACTCTCCGGGTAACTATGGCTACACCTTC.